This T cell receptor beta chain was retrieved from a study of T-cell memory formation after mild COVID-19. This clonotype was picked up a small number of times. Using its own MiXCR run on the 5' RACE reads, TCRdb lists one record per CDR3 protein. The table lists 450,000 or so distinct CDR3 sequences, 20% of them singletons. V shed 3 bases and J shed 5 bases, with 15 bases lying between them. The CDR3 has 15 residues. The receptor was derived from an adult woman who had mild COVID-19 (a few samples of this study predate the infection). Cell type and time point are not known. The V and J genes are TRBV12-3 or TRBV12-4 and TRBJ2-3; D might be TRBD1 (6 bases). The sample was PBMCs or a T cell subset sorted from them (not recorded which). The CDR3 DNA sequence: TGTGCCAGCAGTTTTTTAGCAGGGGAAGGAGATACGCAGTATTTT. Protein product: CASSFLAGEGDTQYF.